These 28 T cell receptor beta chains were all obtained from the same sample, sequenced in a study of shared clonotypes between healthy human individuals. This table comes from immunoSEQ multiplex PCR, and its TCRdb copy is limited to in-frame clones, with some not included. The sample shows some 95,000 clones, almost 70% of them seen only once. What was sequenced was memory CD8+ T cells sorted from blood. Sample subset: CD45RO+ cells pooled with CCR7-negative TemRA cells. These receptors were collected from a man aged 25 to 40 in good health.

In its sample, this clone was seen a few times. Other DNA sequences within the sample encode an identical CDR3. The CDR3 region is CASSISRDTEAFF. CDR3 nucleotide sequence: TGTGCCAGTAGTATATCCAGAGACACTGAAGCTTTCTTT. This chain uses TRBV19 with TRBJ1-1; D remains unclear. Per germline, CDR1 LNHDA and CDR2 SQIVND (reference sequence). Trimming stripped 2 bases from V and 3 bases from J, with 7 bases between. This CDR3 has 13 residues.

V is TRBV6-5 and J is TRBJ2-7; no definite D call. The length of the CDR3 is 11 residues. CDR1 MNHEY and CDR2 SVGAGI come from the germline V gene. Trimming shortened V by 8 bases and J by 4 bases, and 9 bases separated the two germline ends. CDR3 protein: CASGIKYEQYF. CDR3 sequence (DNA): TGTGCCAGCGGCATAAAATACGAGCAGTACTTC.

This clone was seen a few times. This sequence joins TRBV7-6 and TRBJ2-3, with 8 nucleotides matching TRBD2. The germline V gene has CDR1 SGHVS and CDR2 FNYEAQ. J was trimmed by 3 bases and V by 4 bases; bases with no gene match: 9. The CDR3 is made up of 16 amino acids. The CDR3, as DNA: TGTGCCAGCAGCTCCCAACCGGGACTAGTAACAGATACGCAGTATTTT. This gives the protein CASSSQPGLVTDTQYF. Full variable domain (missing parts from reference TRBV7-6 and TRBJ2-3): GAGVSQSPRYKVTKRGQDVALRCDPISGHVSLYWYRQALGQGPEFLTYFNYEAQQDKSGLPNDRFSAERPEGSISTLTIQRTEQRDSAMYRCASSSQPGLVTDTQYFGPGTRLTVL.

The J gene is TRBJ2-7, the V gene TRBV6-5, with 7 bases matching TRBD1. The CDR3 totals 15 residues. Trimming took 4 bases from V and 0 from J; bases not matched to a gene: 6. Germline lookup yields CDR1 MNHEY and CDR2 SVGAGI. Here the CDR3 DNA reads TGTGCCAGCAGTTCCACAGGGGATAGCTCCTACGAGCAGTACTTC. Amino acid sequence: CASSSTGDSSYEQYF.

J is TRBJ2-3 and V is TRBV11-2; 8 bases agree with TRBD2. The CDR3 is made up of 19 amino acids. The ends lost 1 base at V and 2 bases at J; junction bases unmatched: 14. The germline CDR1 and CDR2 sequences are SGHAT and FQNNGV. CDR3 DNA: TGTGCCAGCAGCTTAGGCCGCCGGGGGGGGTCATATTACACAGATACGCAGTATTTT. Translating gives CASSLGRRGGSYYTDTQYF.

The chain links TRBV6-5 to TRBJ2-2, with a possible D match to TRBD2 (6 bases). The CDR3 consists of 15 residues. Trimming took 8 bases from V and 4 from J, leaving 17 bases between them. CDR1 and CDR2 from the germline V gene are MNHEY and SVGAGI. This chain's CDR3 is CASGLLGLGTGELFF. CDR3 DNA: TGTGCCAGCGGACTACTAGGCCTCGGCACCGGGGAGCTGTTTTTT.

For this clone: A single base is all that separates this from a far larger clone, so a read error is likely. This chain uses TRBV2 with TRBJ2-2; D is unclear. The CDR3 has 11 residues. Germline lookup yields CDR1 SNHLY and CDR2 FYNNEI. V lost 6 bases and J lost 3, with 2 bases in between. The CDR3 sequence is CASRYTGELFF. Here the CDR3 DNA reads TGTGCCAGCAGGTACACCGGGGAGCTGTTTTTT.

This clone occurred many times. The chain joins TRBV27 to TRBJ1-5; D uncertain. CDR1 and CDR2 (germline): MNHEY, SMNVEV (reference sequence). This CDR3 is 14 amino acids long. The V end lost 5 bases, the J end lost 4 bases, and 12 bases lay between the germline ends. The CDR3 reads CASSGRLGNQPQHF. CDR3 DNA sequence: TGTGCCAGCAGTGGACGGCTAGGGAATCAGCCCCAGCATTTT.

This chain's CDR3 is CASRQWDRSRVKNIQYF. CDR3 nucleotide sequence: TGCGCCAGCAGACAATGGGACCGGAGCAGGGTCAAAAACATTCAGTACTTC. The chain uses TRBV10-1 and TRBJ2-4, with D perhaps being TRBD1 or TRBD2 (5 bases each). Germline CDR1 is WNHNN and CDR2 is SYGVQD (reference sequence). The germline V and J ends were trimmed by 6 bases and 3 bases, with 21 bases remaining between them. This CDR3 comprises 17 residues.

This chain links TRBV6-1 with TRBJ2-7; 9 bases match TRBD1. With V trimmed by 2 bases and J by 4 bases, 15 bases remained unmatched. The CDR3 length is 18 residues. CDR1 MNHNS and CDR2 SASEGT come from the germline V gene. The CDR3 is CASSELSPGQGPYYEQYF. The CDR3 region has the DNA TGTGCCAGCAGTGAACTGTCTCCGGGACAGGGTCCCTATTACGAGCAGTACTTC.

This clone came up once. This chain connects TRBV14 to TRBJ1-2; no clear D gene. This CDR3 is built from 14 residues. V was pared by 2 bases and J by 1 base, with 8 bases between. Per the germline V gene, CDR1 is SGHDN and CDR2 is FVKESK. As DNA, the CDR3 is TGTGCCAGCAGCCAAACGCCGAGTAACTATGGCTACACCTTC. It specifies CASSQTPSNYGYTF.

This clone was seen a single time. The V and J genes are TRBV4-2 and TRBJ1-1, with 10 bases aligning to TRBD1. The CDR3 consists of 15 residues. Germline V CDR1 and CDR2: LGHNA, YNFKEQ. With 5 bases clipped from V and 1 base from J, the junction kept 4 bases outside the gene matches. The DNA for the CDR3 is TGTGCCAGCAGCGTGGGGACAGGGGAGAACACTGAAGCTTTCTTT. Its protein is CASSVGTGENTEAFF.

The chain combines TRBV7-9 with TRBJ2-1; TRBD1 is a possible D gene (6 bases). The germline V gene has CDR1 SEHNR and CDR2 FQNEAQ (reference sequence). The CDR3 contains 14 residues. Trimming left V 3 bases short and J 4 bases short, with 10 bases between. CDR3 coding DNA: TGTGCCAGCAGCTTTTACAGGGTATACAATGAGCAGTTCTTC. Residues: CASSFYRVYNEQFF.

There are many counts of this clone. This chain uses TRBV6-4 with TRBJ2-2; D not certain. This CDR3 comprises 14 residues. Trimming removed 0 bases from V and 4 bases from J, with 6 bases in between. CDR1 and CDR2 (germline): MRHNA, SNTAGT. CDR3 region: CASSDSYSTGELFF. CDR3 DNA: TGTGCCAGCAGTGACTCTTACTCCACCGGGGAGCTGTTTTTT.

CDR3 protein: CASSDEAGVDTQYF. The CDR3 DNA sequence: TGTGCCAGCAGTGACGAAGCGGGAGTAGATACGCAGTATTTT. The V and J genes are TRBV2 and TRBJ2-3; 8 bases match TRBD2. The junction had 4 bases not matched to a gene; V was cut back by 3 bases and J by 5 bases. Germline CDR1 SNHLY, CDR2 FYNNEI. CDR3 length equals 14 residues. Variable domain in full (rest from reference TRBV2 and TRBJ2-3): EPEVTQTPSHQVTQMGQEVILRCVPISNHLYFYWYRQILGQKVEFLVSFYNNEISEKSEIFDDQFSVERPDGSNFTLKIRSTKLEDSAMYFCASSDEAGVDTQYFGPGTRLTVL.

The gene calls are TRBV6-1 and TRBJ1-4; D not resolved. The V end lost 2 bases, the J end lost 0 bases, and 7 bases lay between the germline ends. There are 15 residues in the CDR3. Germline V gives CDR1 MNHNS, CDR2 SASEGT. The CDR3 nucleotides read TGTGCCAGCAGTGAATCGTTACCAACTAATGAAAAACTGTTTTTT. Encoded protein: CASSESLPTNEKLFF.

CDR3 protein: CASSASTALGGEQYF. For the CDR3, the DNA is TGTGCCAGCAGCGCAAGTACGGCTTTGGGGGGCGAGCAGTACTTC. The V gene is TRBV7-3, the J gene TRBJ2-7, with D perhaps matching TRBD2 (6 bases). V gave up 5 bases and J gave up 6 bases, with 20 bases separating them. Germline CDR1 is SGHTA and CDR2 is FQGTGA. There are 15 residues in the CDR3. Full variable domain (rest looked up from reference TRBV7-3 and TRBJ2-7): GAGVSQTPSNKVTEKGKYVELRCDPISGHTALYWYRQSLGQGPEFLIYFQGTGAADDSGLPNDRFFAVRPEGSVSTLKIQRTERGDSAVYLCASSASTALGGEQYFGPGTRLTVT.

This chain uses TRBV25-1 with TRBJ1-4; TRBD1 might be the D (5 bases). The CDR3 is 14 amino acids. V dropped 3 bases and J dropped 8 bases, with 13 bases sitting between them. Germline CDR1 MGHDK, CDR2 SYGVNS. This CDR3 reads CASSEGTRGEKLFF. CDR3 nucleotides: TGTGCCAGCAGTGAGGGCACTAGGGGCGAAAAACTGTTTTTT.

This clone was recorded a few times. The gene calls are TRBV7-9 and TRBJ1-5, with 8 nucleotides matching TRBD1. The CDR3 covers 14 residues. In germline, CDR1 is SEHNR, CDR2 FQNEAQ (reference sequence). V shed 4 bases and J 4 bases; nucleotides not matched to a gene: 3. CDR3 amino acids: CASSSTGGNQPQHF. CDR3 DNA sequence: TGTGCCAGCAGCTCCACAGGGGGAAATCAGCCCCAGCATTTT.

The sample holds a few counts of this clone. In nucleotides, the CDR3 is TGTGCCTGGAGAGGTCGCGGGAGACTGGATACGCAGTATTTT. As protein: CAWRGRGRLDTQYF. The chain couples TRBV30 to TRBJ2-3, with 7 bases lining up with TRBD2. This CDR3 is built from 14 residues. Germline-derived CDR1 and CDR2 are GTSNPN and SVGIG (reference sequence). J gave up 6 bases and V 3 bases, and 9 bases lay outside the gene matches.

Details on this clone: This CDR3 is also generated by other DNA sequences in the sample. This chain uses TRBV28 with TRBJ2-7, with D perhaps matching TRBD1 or TRBD2 (5 bases each). The CDR3 has 12 amino acids. Germline CDR1 and CDR2: MDHEN and SYDVKM. Trimming left V 11 bases short and J 4 bases short, with 15 bases between. CDR3: CASRGLSYEQYF. The DNA for the CDR3 is TGTGCCTCTCGGGGCCTGTCTTACGAGCAGTACTTC.

The chain joins TRBV5-1 to TRBJ2-1, with D tentatively TRBD2 (6 bases). Germline assignment: CDR1 SGHRS and CDR2 YFSETQ. The CDR3 length is 14 residues. V was cut by 0 bases and J by 8 bases, with 12 bases left in between. The CDR3 here is CASSLEGGVDEQFF. The CDR3 coding sequence is TGCGCCAGCAGCTTGGAAGGAGGGGTGGATGAGCAGTTCTTC. Together with reference TRBV5-1 and TRBJ2-1, the CDR3 gives the full variable domain: KAGVTQTPRYLIKTRGQQVTLSCSPISGHRSVSWYQQTPGQGLQFLFEYFSETQRNKGNFPGRFSGRQFSNSRSEMNVSTLELGDSALYLCASSLEGGVDEQFFGPGTRLTVL.

In this sample, this clone turned up many times. The gene calls are TRBV6-1 and TRBJ2-3; 9 nucleotides line up with TRBD2. The V and J ends lost 4 bases and 2 bases, in that order; junction bases with no gene match: 1. CDR1 MNHNS and CDR2 SASEGT come from the germline V gene. This CDR3 spans 14 amino acids. CDR3 sequence reads: CASSGGRATDTQYF. For the CDR3, the DNA is TGTGCCAGCAGTGGCGGGAGGGCCACAGATACGCAGTATTTT.

V is TRBV27 and J is TRBJ1-5, with 11 bases identical to TRBD1. V shed 2 bases and J 6 bases; nucleotides not matched to a gene: 12. The CDR3 runs 18 residues. CDR1 MNHEY and CDR2 SMNVEV come from the germline V gene (reference sequence). Here the CDR3 DNA reads TGTGCCAGCAGTTTAGATGGCCCCGGGACAGGGGGAATTCAGCCCCAGCATTTT. Translated, it gives CASSLDGPGTGGIQPQHF.

The chain couples TRBV28 to TRBJ2-7; D uncertain. Germline CDR1 reads MDHEN; CDR2 reads SYDVKM. The CDR3 contains 14 residues. The V and J ends lost 3 bases and 2 bases respectively, with 11 bases between them. CDR3 bases: TGTGCCAGCAGTTTTTCCGTGGGAACCTACGAGCAGTACTTC. Amino acid sequence: CASSFSVGTYEQYF.

The CDR3 protein is CASRRRFNEKLFF. Here the CDR3 DNA reads TGTGCCAGCAGGCGACGGTTTAATGAAAAACTGTTTTTT. The chain couples TRBV5-8 to TRBJ1-4; D is unclear. There are 13 residues in the CDR3. Germline CDR1 SGHTS, CDR2 YDEGEE. The V end lost 5 bases, the J end lost 4 bases, and 9 bases lay between the germline ends. Together with reference TRBV5-8 and TRBJ1-4, the CDR3 gives the full variable domain: EAGVTQSPTHLIKTRGQQATLRCSPISGHTSVYWYQQALGLGLQFLLWYDEGEERNRGNFPPRFSGRQFPNYSSELNVNALELEDSALYLCASRRRFNEKLFFGSGTQLSVL.

The chain carries TRBV5-5 and TRBJ2-7; D ambiguous. Germline V gene sequence: CDR1 SGHKS, CDR2 YYEKEE (reference sequence). V lost 1 base, J lost 2 bases, and 7 bases lay in between. CDR3 size: 13 residues. The CDR3, as DNA: TGTGCCAGCAGCTTGATCGGCACCTACGAGCAGTACTTC. This gives the protein CASSLIGTYEQYF.

In this sample, this clone turned up many times. The chain employs TRBV13 and TRBJ2-1; D possibly corresponds to TRBD2 (5 bases). Trimming shortened V by 3 bases and J by 7 bases, and 7 bases separated the two germline ends. The CDR3 runs 12 residues. Per germline, CDR1 PRHDT and CDR2 FYEKMQ (reference sequence). The CDR3, as DNA: TGTGCCAGCAGCTTCTGGGAGAATGAGCAGTTCTTC. It encodes CASSFWENEQFF. The full variable domain, in which reference TRBV13 and TRBJ2-1 provide the parts outside the CDR3, is AAGVIQSPRHLIKEKRETATLKCYPIPRHDTVYWYQQGPGQDPQFLISFYEKMQSDKGSIPDRFSAQQFSDYHSELNMSSLELGDSALYFCASSFWENEQFFGPGTRLTVL.